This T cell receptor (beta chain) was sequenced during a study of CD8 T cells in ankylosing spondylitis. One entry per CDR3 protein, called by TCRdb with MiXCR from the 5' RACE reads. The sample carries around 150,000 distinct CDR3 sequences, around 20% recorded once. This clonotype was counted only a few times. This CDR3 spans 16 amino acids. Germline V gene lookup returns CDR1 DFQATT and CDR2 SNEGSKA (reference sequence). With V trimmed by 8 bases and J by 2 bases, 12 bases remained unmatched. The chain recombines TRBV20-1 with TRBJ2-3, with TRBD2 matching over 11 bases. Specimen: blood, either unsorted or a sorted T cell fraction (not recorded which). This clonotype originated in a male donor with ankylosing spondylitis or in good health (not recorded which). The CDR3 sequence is CSSTTSGSGVTDTQYF. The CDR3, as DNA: TGCAGTTCGACAACTAGCGGGAGCGGGGTCACAGATACGCAGTATTTT.